These 27 T cell receptor beta chains share one sample of origin, sequenced in a study of post-analysis software for immune sequencing data. Their antigens are not known. General observations from the study: The five TRBV segments detected at higher frequency in patients than in controls included TRBV5-6, TRBV5-1 and TRBV20-1.

Unique molecular identifiers featured in each of the TCR beta cDNA libraries. TCRdb reprocessed the PCR reads via MiXCR and lists one record per CDR3 protein. The sample gives around 710,000 distinct CDR3 sequences, about 45% of which show up once; roughly 4.4% is in the top ten. The source material was blood. The receptor source for this set is a girl under 18 with multiple sclerosis.

The rearrangement joins TRBV20-1 to TRBJ2-2; 8 positions match TRBD1. Germline V gives CDR1 DFQATT, CDR2 SNEGSKA (reference sequence). Losses at the gene ends were 3 bases for V and 2 bases for J; bases not matched to a gene: 17. The length of the CDR3 is 19 residues. CDR3: CSASRSRGRVGDNTGELFF. The DNA for the CDR3 is TGCAGTGCTAGCCGAAGCAGGGGGCGAGTTGGGGATAACACCGGGGAGCTGTTTTTT.

The chain combines TRBV7-3 with TRBJ2-5; D call uncertain. The V end lost 6 bases, the J end lost 5 bases, and 13 bases lay between the germline ends. Per the germline V gene, CDR1 is SGHTA and CDR2 is FQGTGA. The CDR3 has 13 amino acids. The DNA of the CDR3 is TGTGCCAGCAGTGCCGCCCCGTGGGAGACCCAGTACTTC. Translated: CASSAAPWETQYF. Together with reference TRBV7-3 and TRBJ2-5, the CDR3 gives the full variable domain: GAGVSQTPSNKVTEKGKYVELRCDPISGHTALYWYRQSLGQGPEFLIYFQGTGAADDSGLPNDRFFAVRPEGSVSTLKIQRTERGDSAVYLCASSAAPWETQYFGPGTRLLVL.

As DNA, the CDR3 is TGTGCCACCAGGGGGGACAACATTCAGTACTTC. This sequence encodes CATRGDNIQYF. The rearrangement joins TRBV10-3 to TRBJ2-4; a weak D match, TRBD1 (7 bases). In germline, CDR1 is ENHRY, CDR2 SYGVKD. The CDR3 covers 11 residues. Trimming cost V 10 bases and J 7 bases, with 11 bases left between them.

This clonotype turned up a few times. This chain uses TRBV29-1 with TRBJ2-7; perhaps D is TRBD1 or TRBD2 (6 bases each). This CDR3 is built from 17 residues. Germline lookup yields CDR1 SQVTM and CDR2 ANQGSEA. V was clipped by 5 bases and J by 6 bases, with 29 bases between them. CDR3 coding DNA: TGCAGCGTTCGGTACCCACCCGACAGGAGGGTTTGGTTCGAGCAGTACTTC. Translating gives CSVRYPPDRRVWFEQYF.

The rearrangement links TRBV6-2 or TRBV6-3 to TRBJ1-2; D might be TRBD1 (5 bases). Germline V CDR1 and CDR2: MNHEY, SVGEGT. Trimming left V 5 bases short and J 6 bases short, with 13 bases between. The CDR3 loop spans 13 amino acids. CDR3 protein: CASSTQGPNGYTF. Written as DNA, the CDR3 is TGTGCCAGCAGTACTCAGGGCCCGAATGGCTACACCTTC.

The chain couples TRBV27 to TRBJ2-7, with D tentatively TRBD2 (5 bases). Judging by the DNA end, TRBJ2-5 fits better; the J call may be wrong. The CDR3 is made up of 14 amino acids. Germline V lookup: CDR1 MNHEY, CDR2 SMNVEV (reference sequence). The CDR3 is CASSPLGGRETQYF. The CDR3 DNA follows: TGTGCCAGCAGTCCCCTAGGAGGTAGGGAGACCCAGTACTTC.

This rearrangement joins TRBV15 to TRBJ2-5; 9 nucleotides align to TRBD1. The CDR3 is 13 residues long. J was trimmed by 5 bases and V by 5 bases; bases with no gene match: 3. Germline values: CDR1 LNHNV, CDR2 YYDKDF (reference sequence). CDR3 bases: TGTGCCACCAGCCGGGACAGGGTTGAGACCCAGTACTTC. Translated: CATSRDRVETQYF.

This clonotype was found a few times. This chain uses TRBV7-9 with TRBJ2-3, with unresolved D. The ends were cut back, 5 bases at V and 5 bases at J, with 5 bases in the middle. The CDR3 is 11 amino acids. The V gene's germline CDR1 is SEHNR and CDR2 FQNEAQ (reference sequence). CDR3 sequence reads: CASSGLDTQYF. CDR3 in DNA: TGTGCCAGCAGCGGTCTAGATACGCAGTATTTT.

The table lists this clonotype with a count of one. The rearrangement links TRBV21-1 to TRBJ2-3; the table's TRBD2 call for D was not verified on the DNA. TRBV21-1 is deemed a pseudogene. The CDR3 contains 15 residues. For the CDR3, the DNA is TGTGCCAGCAGCAAAGTCAGCGGCCGCACAGATACGCAGTATTTT. It specifies CASSKVSGRTDTQYF.

J is TRBJ2-7 and V is TRBV3-1; TRBD1 might be the D (5 bases). V lost 4 bases to trimming and J lost 4 bases, with 17 bases between them. The CDR3 is 15 amino acids. The germline V gene encodes CDR1 LGHDT and CDR2 YNNKEL (reference sequence). The CDR3 DNA is TGTGCCAGCAGCCCTGTATCAGGGCCAGATTACGAGCAGTACTTC. Translating gives CASSPVSGPDYEQYF.

This clonotype was recorded a few times. This sequence joins TRBV20-1 and TRBJ2-1, with D unresolved. Per germline, CDR1 DFQATT and CDR2 SNEGSKA (reference sequence). Trimming pared 8 bases from V and 6 bases from J, leaving 17 bases between. The CDR3 spans 13 residues. In nucleotides, the CDR3 is TGCAGTCCACCCTATGTGGGGATCAATGAGCAGTTCTTC. Residues: CSPPYVGINEQFF.

This clonotype was observed many times. The gene calls are TRBV13 and TRBJ1-2, with D hard to call. Germline-derived CDR1 and CDR2 are PRHDT and FYEKMQ (reference sequence). The germline V and J ends were trimmed by 2 bases and 5 bases, with 12 bases remaining between them. CDR3 size: 14 residues. The CDR3 DNA reads as TGTGCCAGCAGCTTATCGGCGGGGTGGTATGGCTACACCTTC. This codes for CASSLSAGWYGYTF.

The CDR3 protein is CSVRTTGFGEKWEQFF. The CDR3 DNA sequence: TGCAGCGTCCGCACGACAGGGTTTGGGGAAAAATGGGAGCAGTTCTTC. V gene TRBV29-1 combines with J gene TRBJ2-1, with 7 bases aligning to TRBD1. CDR3 length: 16 residues. CDR1 and CDR2 (germline): SQVTM, ANQGSEA. After removal of 6 bases from V and 10 bases from J, the junction contained 21 bases not matched to a gene.

J is TRBJ2-1 and V is TRBV7-3; D could derive from TRBD1 or TRBD2 (6 bases each). The CDR3 loop spans 11 amino acids. From germline, CDR1 is SGHTA and CDR2 FQGTGA. Trimming took 6 bases from V and 9 from J, leaving 9 bases between them. The CDR3 nucleotides are TGTGCCAGCAGTAGGGGGGCTGAGCAGTTCTTC. Protein: CASSRGAEQFF.

V and J are TRBV25-1 and TRBJ2-1; 7 bases align to TRBD2. V lost 1 base to trimming and J lost 0 bases; unmatched junction nucleotides: 6. The CDR3 loop spans 17 amino acids. The germline gives CDR1 MGHDK, CDR2 SYGVNS. The CDR3 spells CASSESGLADSYNEQFF. As DNA, the CDR3 is TGTGCCAGCAGTGAATCAGGGCTAGCGGACTCCTACAATGAGCAGTTCTTC.

The rearrangement links TRBV20-1 to TRBJ2-1, with TRBD2 matching over 10 bases. Trimming cost V 2 bases and J 3 bases; bases outside gene matches: 7. Germline V gives CDR1 DFQATT, CDR2 SNEGSKA (reference sequence). This CDR3 contains 16 residues. In nucleotides, the CDR3 is TGCAGTGCTAGAAGTCTAGCGGGAGCTGGCTACAATGAGCAGTTCTTC. It encodes CSARSLAGAGYNEQFF.

The V call is TRBV19, the J call TRBJ2-7; TRBD2 matches at 12 bases. Germline loops: CDR1 LNHDA, CDR2 SQIVND (reference sequence). This CDR3 has 16 residues. The J segment lost 0 bases and the V segment lost 3 bases, leaving 3 bases of the junction unmatched. DNA of the CDR3: TGTGCCAGTAGTATTTCGACTAGCGGGAGCTCCTACGAGCAGTACTTC. It translates to CASSISTSGSSYEQYF.

V and J are TRBV2 and TRBJ2-1; 13 nucleotides match TRBD2. CDR3 length: 15 residues. Germline CDR1 SNHLY, CDR2 FYNNEI. V was pared by 6 bases and J by 10 bases, with 9 bases of the junction left unmatched. Here the CDR3 reads CASSSGTSGIHEQFF. The CDR3 coding sequence is TGTGCCAGCAGCTCCGGGACTAGCGGGATCCACGAGCAGTTCTTC.

This clonotype showed up just a few times. This chain connects TRBV7-6 to TRBJ2-1; D possibly corresponds to TRBD1 (5 bases). V was trimmed by 7 bases and J by 9 bases, leaving 22 bases between them. Germline V CDR1 and CDR2: SGHVS, FNYEAQ. The CDR3 has 15 residues. The CDR3 region is CASKDRQGFESEQFF. CDR3 coding DNA: TGTGCCAGCAAGGACCGGCAGGGTTTCGAGAGTGAGCAGTTCTTC. The full variable domain, rest sourced from reference TRBV7-6 and TRBJ2-1, is GAGVSQSPRYKVTKRGQDVALRCDPISGHVSLYWYRQALGQGPEFLTYFNYEAQQDKSGLPNDRFSAERPEGSISTLTIQRTEQRDSAMYRCASKDRQGFESEQFFGPGTRLTVL.

The sample holds a few counts of this clonotype. This sequence joins TRBV6-1 and TRBJ2-3; 12 bases are a match to TRBD2. The CDR3 covers 18 residues. Germline V lookup: CDR1 MNHNS, CDR2 SASEGT. The ends lost 6 bases at V and 6 bases at J; junction bases unmatched: 16. The CDR3 loop reads CASSPPPGLAGKKDTQYF. In DNA, the CDR3 is TGTGCCAGCAGCCCGCCCCCCGGACTAGCGGGAAAGAAGGATACGCAGTATTTT.

The V gene is TRBV12-3 or TRBV12-4, the J gene TRBJ2-5; possible D gene TRBD2, 7 bases. V lost 6 bases and J 2 bases, leaving 16 bases between the germline ends. This CDR3 has 15 residues. CDR3 loop: CASSPKGRGQETQYF. The CDR3 bases are TGTGCCAGCAGCCCGAAGGGGAGGGGGCAAGAGACCCAGTACTTC.

In its sample, this clonotype was seen a few times. The chain couples TRBV7-2 to TRBJ2-7, with 7 bases matching TRBD2. The last part of the DNA fits TRBJ2-5 better; the J call may be wrong. Per germline, CDR1 SGHTA and CDR2 FQGNSA. The CDR3 runs 13 residues. The CDR3, as DNA: TGTGCCAGCAGCTGGGACTATCAAGAGACCCAGTACTTC. It yields the protein CASSWDYQETQYF.

The V and J genes are TRBV28 and TRBJ2-4; TRBD1 aligns across 11 bases. Trimming cost V 0 bases and J 3 bases; bases outside gene matches: 7. Germline V lookup: CDR1 MDHEN, CDR2 SYDVKM. This CDR3 has 18 amino acids. The CDR3 coding sequence is TGTGCCAGCAGTTTATGGGGACAGGGGGTAAAGGGCAAAAACATTCAGTACTTC. Residues: CASSLWGQGVKGKNIQYF.

The chain couples TRBV20-1 to TRBJ1-1; perhaps TRBD1 as D (5 bases). The V gene's germline CDR1 is DFQATT and CDR2 SNEGSKA (reference sequence). Trimming left V 6 bases short and J 1 base short, with 15 bases between. The CDR3 contains 14 residues. The CDR3 bases are TGCAGTGCCCCCCCGACTGGGGGGAACACTGAAGCTTTCTTT. Its protein is CSAPPTGGNTEAFF.

The CDR3 DNA reads as TGTGCCAGCAGCCAAGCGGCGGGACTCTACAATGAGCAGTTCTTC. Translating gives CASSQAAGLYNEQFF. This sequence joins TRBV4-2 and TRBJ2-1, with a weak D call TRBD2 (6 bases). CDR1 is LGHNA, CDR2 YNFKEQ, per germline. V was clipped by 1 base and J by 3 bases, with 10 bases between them. The CDR3 has 15 amino acids.

This chain connects TRBV12-3 or TRBV12-4 to TRBJ2-5, with TRBD2 matching 10 bases. CDR3 length equals 13 residues. Trimming cost V 1 base and J 11 bases; bases outside gene matches: 4. The CDR3 here is CASSLEGLAKQYF. CDR3 nucleotide sequence: TGTGCCAGCAGTTTAGAGGGACTAGCGAAGCAGTACTTC.

The chain carries TRBV5-6 and TRBJ1-2, with unresolved D. Trimming removed 3 bases at V and 4 bases at J, with 19 bases between. This CDR3 has 16 residues. CDR1 and CDR2 from the germline V gene are SGHDT and YYEEEE. As DNA, the CDR3 is TGTGCCAGCAGCTCCCTCGGCTTGGCAGATAGCTATGGCTACACCTTC. Protein: CASSSLGLADSYGYTF.